Shown below are 8 T cell receptor beta chains from a single sample sequenced in a study of CD8 T cells in Susac syndrome. The authors reverse transcribed roughly 0.5 to 1 ug RNA with random hexamers. TCRdb redid the calling of the immunoSEQ multiplex PCR reads with MiXCR, one entry per CDR3 protein. The sample has about 120,000 distinct CDR3 sequences, less than 95% seen once; the top ten hold roughly 0.092%. Sequencing was performed on CD4+ T cells from PBMCs. These receptors all stem from a human donor in good health.

The chain carries TRBV9 and TRBJ2-7; D is perhaps TRBD2 (5 bases). The V gene's germline CDR1 is SGDLS and CDR2 YYNGEE. The CDR3 is made up of 15 amino acids. V gave up 0 bases and J gave up 7 bases, with 17 bases separating them. The CDR3 spells CASSVAGSSPEEQYF. The CDR3 coding sequence is TGTGCCAGCAGCGTAGCGGGGAGTTCCCCTGAGGAGCAGTACTTC.

The chain carries TRBV2 and TRBJ2-5; D gene uncertain. Trimming took off 8 bases at V and 4 bases at J, with 11 bases between the two ends. From germline, CDR1 is SNHLY and CDR2 FYNNEI. The CDR3 contains 12 residues. The CDR3 DNA sequence: TGTGCCAGCTCCGACACCCCAGAGACCCAGTACTTC. The encoded protein is CASSDTPETQYF.

The chain links TRBV2 to TRBJ2-6, with TRBD1 as a possible D gene (5 bases). Germline V gene data show CDR1 as SNHLY and CDR2 as FYNNEI. V was pared by 6 bases and J by 2 bases, with 14 bases between. CDR3 length: 16 residues. CDR3 in amino acids: CASRPTGYPGANVLTF. The CDR3 DNA is TGTGCCAGCAGGCCAACAGGTTATCCTGGGGCCAACGTCCTGACTTTC.

The V gene is TRBV5-1, the J gene TRBJ2-2; D not resolved. The germline gives CDR1 SGHRS, CDR2 YFSETQ. Trimming took off 1 base at V and 3 bases at J, with 7 bases between the two ends. The CDR3 length is 14 residues. The CDR3 DNA reads as TGCGCCAGCAGCTTGTCAACGGACACCGGGGAGCTGTTTTTT. It specifies CASSLSTDTGELFF.

The chain employs TRBV6-2 or TRBV6-3 and TRBJ2-3; D possibly corresponds to TRBD2 (6 bases). Germline CDR1 and CDR2: MNHEY and SVGEGT. The CDR3 runs 14 residues. V was trimmed by 4 bases and J by 3 bases, leaving 11 bases between them. The CDR3 region is CASSWEVGTDTQYF. In DNA, the CDR3 is TGTGCCAGCAGTTGGGAGGTAGGGACAGATACGCAGTATTTT.

The chain carries TRBV5-1 and TRBJ2-2; 7 bases line up with TRBD2. With 0 bases clipped from V and 4 bases from J, the junction kept 9 bases outside the gene matches. Germline lookup yields CDR1 SGHRS and CDR2 YFSETQ. The CDR3 has 17 residues. CDR3 loop: CASSLAGGRGGTGELFF. The CDR3 DNA follows: TGCGCCAGCAGCTTGGCTGGCGGGAGAGGAGGCACCGGGGAGCTGTTTTTT.

This sequence joins TRBV4-3 and TRBJ2-7, with D tentatively TRBD1 (6 bases). Germline CDR1 LGHNA, CDR2 YSLEER. V lost 3 bases and J 2 bases, leaving 14 bases between the germline ends. This CDR3 has 15 residues. The CDR3 bases are TGCGCCAGCAGCCACAGAACCCGGGACACCTACGAGCAGTACTTC. Amino acid sequence: CASSHRTRDTYEQYF.

This rearrangement joins TRBV18 to TRBJ2-2; 7 bases map to TRBD2. The J segment lost 4 bases and the V segment lost 0 bases, leaving 8 bases of the junction unmatched. CDR1 and CDR2 (germline): KGHSH, LQKENI. The CDR3 spans 17 residues. The CDR3 nucleotides read TGTGCCAGCTCACCACCGGTGCTTTCTAGCGGCACCGGGGAGCTGTTTTTT. It codes for CASSPPVLSSGTGELFF.